Below, 31 T cell receptor beta chains from the same sample are listed, as sequenced in a study of Tregs in tolerant kidney transplant recipients. Antigens for these TCRs are unknown. The data were produced by immunoSEQ multiplex PCR, yet TCRdb's version contains in-frame clones alone and is incomplete. The sample gives roughly 40,000 clones, less than 97% of which show up once; about 0.41% is in the top ten. Input material: Tregs from blood cultured with allogeneic cells. Receptor source: a human donor in good health.

The chain couples TRBV4-1 to TRBJ2-3; 8 positions match TRBD2. Germline assignment: CDR1 MGHRA and CDR2 YSYEKL. Germline trimming cut 1 base from V and 9 bases from J; bases unmatched to any gene: 21. The CDR3 sequence is 19 residues long. The CDR3 is CASSQAPAGGGGMTRTQYF. In DNA, the CDR3 is TGCGCCAGCAGCCAAGCGCCCGCAGGAGGCGGGGGGATGACAAGAACGCAGTATTTT.

This chain links TRBV7-9 with TRBJ1-1; 7 nucleotides match TRBD1. Germline trimming cut 1 base from V and 8 bases from J; bases unmatched to any gene: 4. The CDR3 has 13 amino acids. CDR1 SEHNR and CDR2 FQNEAQ come from the germline V gene (reference sequence). CDR3 in DNA: TGTGCCAGCAGCTTAGTGGTGACAGGGGAAGCTTTCTTT. Its protein product is CASSLVVTGEAFF.

This CDR3 reads CASSHQDTGELFF. In DNA form, the CDR3 reads TGTGCCAGCAGCCACCAAGACACCGGGGAGCTGTTTTTT. The rearrangement links TRBV21-1 to TRBJ2-2. TRBV21-1 is designated a pseudogene. The CDR3 has 13 residues.

The chain combines TRBV5-1 with TRBJ2-7, with D hard to call. This CDR3 region has 15 residues. CDR1 is SGHRS, CDR2 YFSETQ, per germline. The V end was cut by 0 bases, the J end by 0 bases, with 10 bases between. CDR3 bases: TGCGCCAGCAGCTTGGAGGGTTTCGCCTCCTACGAGCAGTACTTC. Encoded protein: CASSLEGFASYEQYF.

This clone was seen more than once but under ten times. The chain employs TRBV19 and TRBJ2-7; D gene uncertain. The CDR3 contains 14 residues. Per germline, CDR1 LNHDA and CDR2 SQIVND (reference sequence). V was cut by 4 bases and J by 5 bases, with 15 bases left in between. The DNA for the CDR3 is TGTGCCAGTAGTAGGTTCAAGGGCTTGGACGAGCAGTACTTC. This codes for CASSRFKGLDEQYF. The complete variable domain, with remaining parts taken from reference TRBV19 and TRBJ2-7, reads DGGITQSPKYLFRKEGQNVTLSCEQNLNHDAMYWYRQDPGQGLRLIYYSQIVNDFQKGDIAEGYSVSREKKESFPLTVTSAQKNPTAFYLCASSRFKGLDEQYFGPGTRLTVT.

This chain links TRBV19 with TRBJ1-5; tentatively, D is TRBD1 (5 bases). With 5 bases removed from V and 2 bases from J, the gap between germline ends came to 13 bases. The CDR3 length is 15 residues. The germline V gene has CDR1 LNHDA and CDR2 SQIVND (reference sequence). The CDR3 is CASSQGPGGNQPQHF. The CDR3 DNA sequence: TGTGCCAGTAGTCAGGGCCCGGGGGGCAATCAGCCCCAGCATTTT. The full variable domain, in which reference TRBV19 and TRBJ1-5 provide the parts outside the CDR3, is DGGITQSPKYLFRKEGQNVTLSCEQNLNHDAMYWYRQDPGQGLRLIYYSQIVNDFQKGDIAEGYSVSREKKESFPLTVTSAQKNPTAFYLCASSQGPGGNQPQHFGDGTRLSIL.

This chain links TRBV15 with TRBJ1-1; unclear D gene. The CDR3 is made up of 16 amino acids. The ends were cut back, 1 base at V and 0 bases at J, with 12 bases in the middle. CDR1 is LNHNV, CDR2 YYDKDF, per germline (reference sequence). The CDR3 is CATSRGGSRLNTEAFF. The CDR3 DNA reads as TGTGCCACCAGCAGAGGCGGCAGTCGCTTGAACACTGAAGCTTTCTTT.

The J gene is TRBJ2-2, the V gene TRBV18; possible D gene TRBD2, 6 bases. Germline-derived CDR1 and CDR2 are KGHSH and LQKENI. This CDR3 contains 16 residues. The V gene lost 7 bases and the J gene lost 5 bases, with 20 bases spanning the gap. The CDR3 spells CASYRTGGEITGELFF. DNA of the CDR3: TGTGCCAGCTACCGAACCGGGGGAGAGATAACCGGGGAGCTGTTTTTT.

The gene calls are TRBV14 and TRBJ2-1; 13 nucleotides agree with TRBD2. Germline CDR1 and CDR2: SGHDN and FVKESK. There are 19 residues in the CDR3. After removal of 2 bases from V and 5 bases from J, the junction contained 12 bases not matched to a gene. CDR3 residues: CASSQTAFPGLAGNNEQFF. The CDR3 region has the DNA TGTGCCAGCAGCCAAACTGCTTTTCCGGGACTAGCGGGAAACAATGAGCAGTTCTTC.

The chain uses TRBV6-6 and TRBJ1-1; TRBD1 is a possible D gene (5 bases). This CDR3 region has 13 residues. The V end was cut by 2 bases, the J end by 3 bases, with 7 bases between. Germline loops: CDR1 MNHNY, CDR2 SVGAGI (reference sequence). CDR3 bases: TGTGCCAGCAGTTACGGAGGGGACACTGAAGCTTTCTTT. Protein: CASSYGGDTEAFF.

The sample holds one count of this clone. The rearrangement links TRBV4-1 to TRBJ2-3; maybe TRBD2 (6 bases). CDR3 length: 16 residues. Germline CDR1 reads MGHRA; CDR2 reads YSYEKL. V was trimmed by 4 bases and J by 1 base, leaving 15 bases between them. CDR3 residues: CASSRGVVVGTDTQYF. In DNA form, the CDR3 reads TGCGCCAGCAGCCGGGGGGTAGTAGTGGGCACAGATACGCAGTATTTT.

Here the CDR3 DNA reads TGTGCCATCAACACAGCGGGAGGCCTCCAAGAGACCCAGTACTTC. Its protein product is CAINTAGGLQETQYF. This chain connects TRBV10-3 to TRBJ2-5; TRBD2 agrees at 9 bases. CDR3 length: 15 amino acids. The V gene's germline CDR1 is ENHRY and CDR2 SYGVKD. V dropped 7 bases and J dropped 1; count of bases not matched to a gene: 7.

The rearrangement links TRBV2 to TRBJ2-4, with D uncertain. The germline V gene encodes CDR1 SNHLY and CDR2 FYNNEI. The CDR3 runs 11 residues. V lost 8 bases to trimming and J lost 5 bases, with 7 bases between them. The CDR3 region is CASSNENIQYF. CDR3 nucleotides: TGTGCCAGCTCTAACGAAAACATTCAGTACTTC.

This clone was counted once. The V gene is TRBV30, the J gene TRBJ2-1, with TRBD2 as a possible D gene (6 bases). The CDR3 length is 15 residues. Deletions cut 2 bases from V and 4 bases from J, with 15 bases between. In germline, CDR1 is GTSNPN, CDR2 SVGIG (reference sequence). Here the CDR3 DNA reads TGTGCCTGGAGTCGGGGGAAGTCGCTTTACAATGAGCAGTTCTTC. This sequence encodes CAWSRGKSLYNEQFF.

J is TRBJ2-5 and V is TRBV5-4, with a weak D call TRBD1 (5 bases). The germline gives CDR1 SGHNT, CDR2 YYREEE (reference sequence). V was cut by 4 bases and J by 1 base, with 11 bases left in between. This CDR3 region has 14 residues. The CDR3 is CASSPIDSQETQYF. DNA for the CDR3: TGTGCCAGCAGCCCTATCGACAGCCAAGAGACCCAGTACTTC.

The gene calls are TRBV7-9 and TRBJ2-3; TRBD2 matches 9 bases. The germline V gene has CDR1 SEHNR and CDR2 FQNEAQ (reference sequence). The V and J ends lost 0 bases and 0 bases, in that order; junction bases with no gene match: 10. This CDR3 region has 19 residues. The CDR3 loop reads CASSLAVFSGGPSTDTQYF. CDR3 nucleotides: TGTGCCAGCAGCTTAGCGGTTTTTAGCGGGGGCCCTAGCACAGATACGCAGTATTTT.

This clone was seen just once. The gene calls are TRBV29-1 and TRBJ2-1; D tentatively reads TRBD1 or TRBD2 (5 bases each). Germline lookup yields CDR1 SQVTM and CDR2 ANQGSEA. V shed 8 bases and J shed 9 bases, with 23 bases lying between them. The CDR3 totals 14 residues. The CDR3 DNA sequence: TGCAGCTGCTCCTACGGGGCTAGCAATGGTGAGCAGTTCTTC. It codes for CSCSYGASNGEQFF.

The rearrangement joins TRBV18 to TRBJ2-7; D is undetermined. Per germline, CDR1 KGHSH and CDR2 LQKENI. CDR3 size: 16 residues. V was shortened by 3 bases and J by 0 bases, with 15 bases between the two germline ends. The CDR3 DNA reads as TGTGCCAGCTCACCCCGAAGGTTGCAGGCCTCCTACGAGCAGTACTTC. This encodes CASSPRRLQASYEQYF. The full variable domain, rest sourced from reference TRBV18 and TRBJ2-7, is NAGVMQNPRHLVRRRGQEARLRCSPMKGHSHVYWYRQLPEEGLKFMVYLQKENIIDESGMPKERFSAEFPKEGPSILRIQQVVRGDSAAYFCASSPRRLQASYEQYFGPGTRLTVT.

The chain carries TRBV6-6 and TRBJ1-5; D is unresolved. Trimming shortened V by 3 bases and J by 3 bases, and 9 bases separated the two germline ends. Germline V gene data show CDR1 as MNHNY and CDR2 as SVGAGI (reference sequence). The CDR3 runs 14 residues. Here the CDR3 reads CASSYGPINQPQHF. The CDR3 DNA follows: TGTGCCAGCAGTTATGGACCGATCAATCAGCCCCAGCATTTT.

The chain employs TRBV18 and TRBJ1-4; 11 bases line up with TRBD1. The CDR3 is made up of 15 amino acids. Germline V lookup: CDR1 KGHSH, CDR2 LQKENI. V was clipped by 2 bases and J by 10 bases; unmatched bases: 6. CDR3 nucleotide sequence: TGTGCCAGCTCACCAAGCCGGACAGGGGGCCGAAAACTGTTTTTT. This gives the protein CASSPSRTGGRKLFF.

The V call is TRBV11-3, the J call TRBJ2-2; no firm D call. Per germline, CDR1 SGHNT and CDR2 YENEEA. V dropped 6 bases and J dropped 1 base, with 3 bases sitting between them. The CDR3 has 12 residues. CDR3 sequence (DNA): TGTGCCAGCAGTCAGAACACCGGGGAGCTGTTTTTT. This gives the protein CASSQNTGELFF. Full variable domain (missing parts from reference TRBV11-3 and TRBJ2-2): EAGVVQSPRYKIIEKKQPVAFWCNPISGHNTLYWYLQNLGQGPELLIRYENEEAVDDSQLPKDRFSAERLKGVDSTLKIQPAELGDSAVYLCASSQNTGELFFGEGSRLTVL.

The V and J genes are TRBV5-1 and TRBJ2-7; D uncertain. Germline V gene lookup returns CDR1 SGHRS and CDR2 YFSETQ. V gave up 0 bases and J gave up 0 bases, with 7 bases separating them. This CDR3 contains 14 residues. Written as DNA, the CDR3 is TGCGCCAGCAGCTTGGGACGGGTCTCCTACGAGCAGTACTTC. Residues: CASSLGRVSYEQYF.

The V and J genes are TRBV5-4 and TRBJ2-7, with 11 nucleotides matching TRBD2. The trim removed 4 bases at V and 7 bases at J, leaving 7 bases unmatched. Per the germline V gene, CDR1 is SGHNT and CDR2 is YYREEE (reference sequence). The CDR3 extends over 14 amino acids. In DNA form, the CDR3 reads TGTGCCAGCAGCCCTGCTAGCGGGAGGAATGAGCAGTACTTC. Translated: CASSPASGRNEQYF.

The rearrangement joins TRBV29-1 to TRBJ1-1, with 8 nucleotides matching TRBD1. Germline CDR1 and CDR2: SQVTM and ANQGSEA. Losses at the gene ends were 8 bases for V and 0 bases for J; bases not matched to a gene: 5. The CDR3 extends over 13 amino acids. The CDR3 DNA reads as TGCAGCATTAGACAGGGGCTGAACACTGAAGCTTTCTTT. Translation: CSIRQGLNTEAFF.

V and J are TRBV6-5 and TRBJ2-2, with 14 bases fitting TRBD2. CDR3 length equals 16 residues. Germline assignment: CDR1 MNHEY and CDR2 SVGAGI. Trimming cost V 0 bases and J 13 bases; bases outside gene matches: 7. The CDR3 region is CASSYSKGLAGGGLFF. CDR3 nucleotide sequence: TGTGCCAGCAGTTACTCGAAAGGACTAGCGGGAGGTGGGCTGTTTTTT.

The rearrangement uses TRBV10-2 and TRBJ1-1, with 7 bases fitting TRBD1. Per the germline V gene, CDR1 is WSHSY and CDR2 is SAAADI. V lost 7 bases and J lost 1; bases outside the gene matches: 9. The CDR3 is 15 amino acids. The CDR3 loop is CASTQGQAKNTEAFF. CDR3 in DNA: TGCGCCAGCACCCAAGGACAGGCAAAGAACACTGAAGCTTTCTTT.

This clone was recorded once. V usage is TRBV10-1 and J usage is TRBJ2-3; the match to TRBD2 covers 10 bases. Trimming took 4 bases from V and 5 from J; bases not matched to a gene: 6. CDR1 and CDR2 (germline): WNHNN, SYGVQD (reference sequence). CDR3 length: 15 amino acids. The CDR3 DNA reads as TGCGCCAGCAGTGGGACTAGCGGATTTGGAGATACGCAGTATTTT. Amino acids: CASSGTSGFGDTQYF.

The rearrangement links TRBV19 to TRBJ2-7; D is unresolved. CDR1 and CDR2 (germline): LNHDA, SQIVND (reference sequence). The CDR3 sequence is 14 residues long. Trimming cost V 0 bases and J 3 bases, with 9 bases left between them. The chain's CDR3 is CASSIELGFYEQYF. The CDR3 coding sequence is TGTGCCAGTAGTATAGAGTTAGGATTCTACGAGCAGTACTTC.

The chain has TRBV18 and TRBJ2-7; 10 nucleotides match TRBD1. The CDR3 is made up of 14 amino acids. Germline-derived CDR1 and CDR2 are KGHSH and LQKENI. Trimming at V came to 4 bases and at J to 1 base, leaving 1 base not matched to a gene. CDR3 amino acids: CASSQGQGSYEQYF. The CDR3 coding sequence is TGTGCCAGCTCACAGGGACAGGGGTCCTACGAGCAGTACTTC.

The chain employs TRBV11-3 and TRBJ2-2; the match to TRBD2 covers 7 bases. The CDR3 contains 16 residues. Unmatched junction bases numbered 5, after V lost 4 bases and J lost 0 bases. Germline loops: CDR1 SGHNT, CDR2 YENEEA. The DNA of the CDR3 is TGTGCCAGCAGCTCCTCTGGGGGGGCGAACACCGGGGAGCTGTTTTTT. Translated: CASSSSGGANTGELFF. The full variable domain, its missing parts supplied by reference TRBV11-3 and TRBJ2-2, is EAGVVQSPRYKIIEKKQPVAFWCNPISGHNTLYWYLQNLGQGPELLIRYENEEAVDDSQLPKDRFSAERLKGVDSTLKIQPAELGDSAVYLCASSSSGGANTGELFFGEGSRLTVL.

The V gene is TRBV10-3, the J gene TRBJ1-1, with no clear D. This CDR3 contains 13 residues. Germline assignment: CDR1 ENHRY and CDR2 SYGVKD. Trimming took 0 bases from V and 1 from J, leaving 3 bases between them. CDR3 DNA sequence: TGTGCCATCAGTGAGTCGTGGAACACTGAAGCTTTCTTT. This gives the protein CAISESWNTEAFF.